The clone carrying this T cell receptor beta chain occurred many times. This entry is derived from a study of T-cell reconstitution after alpha-beta-depleted transplantation in children. CDR3 length equals 12 residues. Germline V CDR1 and CDR2: DFQATT, SNEGSKA (reference sequence). V shed 3 bases and J shed 6 bases, with 8 bases lying between them. As it was prepared, the TCRbeta library received unique molecular identifiers. One entry per CDR3 protein results from TCRdb running MiXCR on the PCR reads. The profile shows around 300,000 distinct CDR3 sequences, roughly 11% of them singletons. This TCR derives from a male patient between 2 and 10 years old who had a stem cell transplant for chronic granulomatous disease, so the T cells may come from the graft donor. This chain uses TRBV20-1 with TRBJ2-2, with D uncertain. The sample consisted of peripheral blood, taken 180 days after TCRalphabeta/CD19-depleted stem cell transplant. The CDR3 region is CSASRASGELFF. CDR3 nucleotides: TGCAGTGCTAGTCGGGCCTCCGGGGAGCTGTTTTTT.